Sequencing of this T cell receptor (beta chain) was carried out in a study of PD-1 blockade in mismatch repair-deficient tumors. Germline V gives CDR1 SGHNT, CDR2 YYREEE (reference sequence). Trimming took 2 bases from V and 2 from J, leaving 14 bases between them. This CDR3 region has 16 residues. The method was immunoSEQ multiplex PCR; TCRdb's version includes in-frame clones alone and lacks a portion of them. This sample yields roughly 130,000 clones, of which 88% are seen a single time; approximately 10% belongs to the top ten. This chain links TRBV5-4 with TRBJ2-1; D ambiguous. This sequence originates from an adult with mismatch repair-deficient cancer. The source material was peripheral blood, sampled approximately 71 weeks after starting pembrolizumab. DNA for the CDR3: TGTGCCAGCAGCTTTGGTTATGGCTCAACCTACAATGAGCAGTTCTTC. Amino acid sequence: CASSFGYGSTYNEQFF. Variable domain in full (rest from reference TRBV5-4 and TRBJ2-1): ETGVTQSPTHLIKTRGQQVTLRCSSQSGHNTVSWYQQALGQGPQFIFQYYREEENGRGNFPPRFSGLQFPNYSSELNVNALELDDSALYLCASSFGYGSTYNEQFFGPGTRLTVL.